The present T cell receptor (beta chain) was sequenced within a study of PD-L1 blockade in urothelial cancer. In the study overall: When blood samples were assessed, the median T cell count was 141,255.

Profiled with immunoSEQ multiplex PCR; TCRdb holds only in-frame clones, not every one. The sample has some 71,000 clones, around four fifths seen once. Time point meaning: pretreatment peripheral blood. Findings of the study overall: Better survival was predicted when blood TCR clonality before treatment fell below the median.

Germline V gene data show CDR1 as MDHEN and CDR2 as SYDVKM. This CDR3 has 14 amino acids. Trimming pared 5 bases from V and 2 bases from J, leaving 9 bases between. As concerns this clone: What it recognizes is unknown.

The chain couples TRBV28 to TRBJ2-2, with D hard to call. This clonotype was sampled from a man aged 40-50 years with urothelial cancer. Material: PBMCs, obtained around atezolizumab (anti-PD-L1) treatment. This CDR3 is CASSTPRNTGELFF. The CDR3 nucleotides are TGTGCCAGCAGTACCCCCAGAAACACCGGGGAGCTGTTTTTT.